This T cell receptor beta chain originates from a study of T cell responses to AZD1222 COVID-19 vaccine. Sequencing was performed with immunoSEQ multiplex PCR; in TCRdb, only in-frame clones are kept and a portion is missing. The profile covers under 150,000 clones, with about nine tenths appearing a single time and roughly a tenth taken by the ten largest. Study-wide results and caveats: In all cases, repertoires were sampled only after the peak T cell response. An increase in Spike-specific TCR breadth and depth was observed after two AZD1222 doses.

This CDR3 is built from 13 residues. Germline trimming cut 6 bases from V and 7 bases from J; bases unmatched to any gene: 6. From germline, CDR1 is LNHDA and CDR2 SQIVND (reference sequence). Comment on this clone: No antigen is known for it.

The sequence was obtained from an adult who received the AZD1222 COVID-19 vaccine. This specimen was peripheral blood, taken 28 days after the second AZD1222 dose. The V and J genes are TRBV19 and TRBJ1-5; 7 nucleotides match TRBD1. CDR3 sequence: CASSLDREQPQHF. The CDR3 DNA follows: TGTGCCAGTAGCCTAGACAGGGAACAGCCCCAGCATTTT.